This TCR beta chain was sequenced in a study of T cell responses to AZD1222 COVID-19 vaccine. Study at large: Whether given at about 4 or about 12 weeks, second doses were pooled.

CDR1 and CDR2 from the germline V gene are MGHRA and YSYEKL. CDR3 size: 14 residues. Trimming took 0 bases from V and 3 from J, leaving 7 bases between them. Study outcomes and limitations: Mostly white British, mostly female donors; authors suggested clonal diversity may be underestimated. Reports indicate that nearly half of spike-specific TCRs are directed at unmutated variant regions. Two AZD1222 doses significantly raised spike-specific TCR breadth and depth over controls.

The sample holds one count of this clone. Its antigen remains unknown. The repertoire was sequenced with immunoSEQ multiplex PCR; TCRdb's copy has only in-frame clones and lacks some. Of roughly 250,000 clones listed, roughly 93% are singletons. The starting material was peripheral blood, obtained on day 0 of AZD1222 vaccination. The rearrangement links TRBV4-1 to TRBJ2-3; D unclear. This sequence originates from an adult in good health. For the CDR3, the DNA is TGCGCCAGCAGCCAAGATCTCCTAACAGATACGCAGTATTTT. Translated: CASSQDLLTDTQYF.